Each of the 12 T cell receptor beta chains below was sequenced from the same sample in a study of blood T cell repertoires in COVID-19. The data were produced by immunoSEQ multiplex PCR, yet TCRdb's version contains in-frame clones alone and is incomplete. The sample shows some 160,000 clones, roughly 84% of them seen only once. The sample comprised peripheral blood. These receptors were obtained from a human donor in a cohort sampled during active COVID-19.

The V and J genes are TRBV5-5 and TRBJ1-3; no reliable D call. The V end lost 2 bases, the J end lost 0 bases, and 6 bases lay between the germline ends. Germline CDR1 is SGHKS and CDR2 is YYEKEE (reference sequence). This CDR3 has 14 residues. The CDR3 coding sequence is TGTGCCAGCAGCTTATGGAGCTCTGGAAACACCATATATTTT. Translation: CASSLWSSGNTIYF.

The CDR3 DNA follows: TGTGCCAGCAGCTTGTTGACTAGCGGGGGCTACGAGCAGTACTTC. Protein sequence: CASSLLTSGGYEQYF. The rearrangement joins TRBV5-5 to TRBJ2-7, with TRBD2 matching 12 bases. Germline CDR1 and CDR2: SGHKS and YYEKEE (reference sequence). With V trimmed by 1 base and J by 3 bases, 2 bases remained unmatched. The CDR3 length is 15 residues.

The genes are TRBV9 and TRBJ1-2, with 7 bases matching TRBD1. Germline CDR1 is SGDLS and CDR2 is YYNGEE. The length of the CDR3 is 15 residues. J gave up 6 bases and V 0 bases, and 8 bases lay outside the gene matches. In DNA form, the CDR3 reads TGTGCCAGCAGCGTAGGAGGGACAGCCGGCCATGGCTACACCTTC. Residues: CASSVGGTAGHGYTF.

The V gene is TRBV19, the J gene TRBJ2-7; TRBD2 might be the D (5 bases). The V gene lost 6 bases and the J gene lost 3 bases, with 9 bases spanning the gap. Germline CDR1 and CDR2: LNHDA and SQIVND (reference sequence). The CDR3 length is 12 residues. DNA of the CDR3: TGTGCCAGTAGCCCGGGGTTCTACGAGCAGTACTTC. Translation: CASSPGFYEQYF.

This clone came up a few times. The rearrangement links TRBV27 to TRBJ1-2; 7 positions match TRBD1. This CDR3 comprises 14 residues. The J segment lost 4 bases and the V segment lost 3 bases, leaving 5 bases of the junction unmatched. Germline lookup yields CDR1 MNHEY and CDR2 SMNVEV (reference sequence). The CDR3 is CASSFDRDRYGYTF. The DNA of the CDR3 is TGTGCCAGCAGTTTCGACAGGGATCGCTATGGCTACACCTTC.

J is TRBJ2-7 and V is TRBV2, with D unclear. From germline, CDR1 is SNHLY and CDR2 FYNNEI. CDR3 length equals 11 residues. The ends were cut back, 4 bases at V and 11 bases at J, with 12 bases in the middle. The CDR3 sequence is CASSVITVEYF. Here the CDR3 DNA reads TGTGCCAGCAGTGTTATAACCGTAGAGTACTTC.

This chain uses TRBV24-1 with TRBJ2-1; 7 positions match TRBD1. The CDR3 loop spans 18 amino acids. CDR1 KGHDR and CDR2 SFDVKD come from the germline V gene. The V and J ends lost 3 bases and 4 bases, in that order; junction bases with no gene match: 14. CDR3 protein: CATSDLPGQYKGYNEQFF. Here the CDR3 DNA reads TGTGCCACCAGTGATCTCCCGGGACAGTATAAGGGGTACAATGAGCAGTTCTTC.

The chain links TRBV10-2 to TRBJ2-2; weak D call: TRBD1 (6 bases). Germline V gives CDR1 WSHSY, CDR2 SAAADI. This CDR3 has 16 amino acids. V was pared by 0 bases and J by 6 bases, with 14 bases between. The DNA for the CDR3 is TGCGCCAGCAGTGAGTCGCCGTTGGGGGCCGCCGGGGAGCTGTTTTTT. Its protein is CASSESPLGAAGELFF.

This clone has only a few counts. This sequence joins TRBV2 and TRBJ2-7; a possible D gene is TRBD2 (5 bases). The germline V gene encodes CDR1 SNHLY and CDR2 FYNNEI. This CDR3 is 13 amino acids long. Trimming removed 7 bases from V and 3 bases from J, with 13 bases in between. For the CDR3, the DNA is TGTGCCAGCAACCCTAGCTCAAGCTACGAGCAGTACTTC. Residues: CASNPSSSYEQYF.

The chain recombines TRBV7-6 with TRBJ1-3; 7 bases match TRBD1. Germline-derived CDR1 and CDR2 are SGHVS and FNYEAQ. This CDR3 has 14 residues. With 4 bases clipped from V and 4 bases from J, the junction kept 4 bases outside the gene matches. The CDR3 DNA is TGTGCCAGCAGCTCAGGGGGTTACGGAAACACCATATATTTT. It translates to CASSSGGYGNTIYF.

CDR3 sequence reads: CATSRDVGRAYEQYF. In DNA, the CDR3 is TGTGCCACCAGCAGAGATGTCGGCAGGGCATACGAGCAGTACTTC. The chain joins TRBV15 to TRBJ2-7; D possibly corresponds to TRBD1 (5 bases). Germline CDR1 is LNHNV and CDR2 is YYDKDF (reference sequence). The ends were cut back, 0 bases at V and 4 bases at J, with 13 bases in the middle. The CDR3 runs 15 residues.

This clone was counted a single time. This rearrangement joins TRBV5-6 to TRBJ2-5; 12 bases map to TRBD2. This CDR3 comprises 15 residues. Germline lookup yields CDR1 SGHDT and CDR2 YYEEEE. Germline trimming cut 4 bases from V and 1 base from J; bases unmatched to any gene: 2. For the CDR3, the DNA is TGTGCCAGCAGCGTACTAGCGGGAGGCCAAGAGACCCAGTACTTC. Encoded protein: CASSVLAGGQETQYF.